The sequence of this T cell receptor beta chain was determined in a study of pediatric ulcerative colitis. Sequencing was at survey level. Up to 500,000 reads were sequenced per sample. Sequencing used immunoSEQ multiplex PCR; TCRdb keeps in-frame clones, though not all of them. The sample lists 35,000 to 45,000 clones, roughly 70% seen once, with 8.6% in the top ten. One to two pinch biopsies were taken from the rectum during colonoscopy. Concerning this clone: Its antigen is unknown.

Overall study findings and caveats: Blood-rectal clonal overlap within each person was significantly higher in ulcerative colitis patients than controls. Clonal expansions reduced rectal repertoire diversity in acute severe colitis.

The CDR3 sequence is 15 residues long. Trimming took 4 bases from V and 5 from J, leaving 19 bases between them. Germline lookup yields CDR1 SGDLS and CDR2 YYNGEE. This chain links TRBV9 with TRBJ2-7; D is perhaps TRBD1 or TRBD2 (5 bases each). The sequenced sample consisted of gut tissue. This clonotype was sampled from a boy under 18 with severe ulcerative colitis. The CDR3 DNA follows: TGTGCCAGCAGCCCAACCACGGGACGCACCAACGAGCAGTACTTC. Residues: CASSPTTGRTNEQYF.